This T cell receptor (beta chain) is drawn from a study of shared T cell receptors in the human thymus. Using immunoSEQ multiplex PCR, the repertoire was profiled, and TCRdb retains in-frame clones only, with some absent. The sample lists hundreds of thousands of clones, just under 95% occurring once. Between the trimmed V and J ends, which lost 5 bases and 4 bases, there was a span of 6 bases. Germline-derived CDR1 and CDR2 are SGHTA and FQGNSA. The CDR3 loop spans 11 amino acids. As for this clone: The sample contains more than one DNA sequence encoding this CDR3.

The genes are TRBV7-2 and TRBJ2-7; the D is unclear. This clonotype was obtained from a human donor. Sequenced: thymocytes. The CDR3, as DNA: TGTGCCAGCAGCCTAGTGTACGAGCAGTACTTC. This gives the protein CASSLVYEQYF.